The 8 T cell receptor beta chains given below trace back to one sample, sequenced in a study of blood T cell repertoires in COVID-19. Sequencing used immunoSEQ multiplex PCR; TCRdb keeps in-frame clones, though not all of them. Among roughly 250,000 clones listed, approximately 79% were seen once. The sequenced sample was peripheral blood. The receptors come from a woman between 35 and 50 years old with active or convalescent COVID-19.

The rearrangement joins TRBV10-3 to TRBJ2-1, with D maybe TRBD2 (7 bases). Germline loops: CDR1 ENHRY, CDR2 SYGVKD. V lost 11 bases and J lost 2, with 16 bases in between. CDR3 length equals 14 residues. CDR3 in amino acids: CASQTGGPYNEQFF. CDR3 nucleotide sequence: TGTGCCTCCCAAACCGGGGGGCCCTACAATGAGCAGTTCTTC.

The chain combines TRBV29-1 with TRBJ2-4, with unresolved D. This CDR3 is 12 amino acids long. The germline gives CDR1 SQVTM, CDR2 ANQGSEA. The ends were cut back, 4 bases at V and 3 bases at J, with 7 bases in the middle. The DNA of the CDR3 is TGCAGCGTTGGGGCAGGCAAAAACATTCAGTACTTC. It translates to CSVGAGKNIQYF.

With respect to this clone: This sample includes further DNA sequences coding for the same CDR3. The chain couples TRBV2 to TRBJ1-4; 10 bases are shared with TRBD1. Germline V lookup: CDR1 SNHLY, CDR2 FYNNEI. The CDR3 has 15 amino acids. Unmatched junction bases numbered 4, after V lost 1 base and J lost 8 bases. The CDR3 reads CASSEGGQGGEKLFF. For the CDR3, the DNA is TGTGCCAGCAGTGAAGGTGGACAGGGGGGGGAAAAACTGTTTTTT.

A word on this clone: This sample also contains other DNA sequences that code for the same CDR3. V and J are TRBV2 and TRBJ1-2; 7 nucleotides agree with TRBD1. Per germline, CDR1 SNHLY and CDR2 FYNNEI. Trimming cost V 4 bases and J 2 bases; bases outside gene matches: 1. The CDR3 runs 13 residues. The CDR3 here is CASSGDSNYGYTF. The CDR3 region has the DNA TGTGCCAGCAGTGGGGACAGCAACTATGGCTACACCTTC.

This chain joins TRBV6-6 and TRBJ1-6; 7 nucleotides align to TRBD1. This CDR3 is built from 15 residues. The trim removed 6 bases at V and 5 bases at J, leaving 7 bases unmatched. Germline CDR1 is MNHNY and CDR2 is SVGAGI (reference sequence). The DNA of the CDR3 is TGTGCCAGCAGCCACGGGACAGAGAATAATTCACCCCTCCACTTT. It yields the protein CASSHGTENNSPLHF.

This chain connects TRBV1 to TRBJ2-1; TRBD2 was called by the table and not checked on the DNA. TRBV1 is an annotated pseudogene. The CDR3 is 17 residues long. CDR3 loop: CTSSQTQGLAGQDEQFF. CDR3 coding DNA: TGCACCAGCAGCCAAACCCAGGGGCTAGCGGGGCAGGATGAGCAGTTCTTC.

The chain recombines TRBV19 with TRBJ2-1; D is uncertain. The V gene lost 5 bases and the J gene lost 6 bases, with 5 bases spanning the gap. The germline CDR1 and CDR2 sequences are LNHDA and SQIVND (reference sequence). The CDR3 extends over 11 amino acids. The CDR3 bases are TGTGCCAGTAGTCTCCTCAATGAGCAGTTCTTC. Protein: CASSLLNEQFF.

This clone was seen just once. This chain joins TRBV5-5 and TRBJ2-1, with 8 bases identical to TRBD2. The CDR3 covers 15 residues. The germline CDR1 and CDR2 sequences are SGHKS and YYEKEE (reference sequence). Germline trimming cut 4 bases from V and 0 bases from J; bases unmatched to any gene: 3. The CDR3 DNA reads TGTGCCAGCAGCCCGGGACTAGTCTCCTACAATGAGCAGTTCTTC. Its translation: CASSPGLVSYNEQFF.